The rows below give T cell receptor beta chains drawn from one sample of a study of blood T cell repertoires in COVID-19. Produced via immunoSEQ multiplex PCR; TCRdb's table is partial and in-frame only. The profile shows 210,000 or so clones, less than 85% of them singletons. Material: PBMCs or T cells enriched from blood (not recorded which). All receptors come from a man aged 55 to 69 who had recovered from COVID-19. Each CDR3 is given with its conserved first and last residue. A D gene is named only where the DNA matches it firmly. Clone size is given for some rows only: seen once, a few or many times, or a class if the clone is expanded.

V: TRBV7-9
J: TRBJ2-3
size: few
D: NA
length: 14
DNA: TGTGCCAGCAGCCAAGTCCAGGGCGCAGATACGCAGTATTTT
CDR3: CASSQVQGADTQYF

V: TRBV18
J: TRBJ2-2
size: NA
D: NA
length: 15
DNA: TGTGCCAGCTCACCGCAGGGACAGAACACCGGGGAGCTGTTTTTT
CDR3: CASSPQGQNTGELFF

V: TRBV7-2
J: TRBJ1-1
size: NA
D: TRBD1
length: 17
DNA: TGTGCCAGCAGCCTTTCAACTCAGGGGGCAGGGTTAACTGAAGCTTTCTTT
CDR3: CASSLSTQGAGLTEAFF

V: TRBV5-1
J: TRBJ1-5
size: NA
D: NA
length: 15
DNA: TGCGCCAGCAGCTTGACAGGGCTTAGCAATCAGCCCCAGCATTTT
CDR3: CASSLTGLSNQPQHF

V: TRBV5-6
J: TRBJ1-2
size: NA
D: NA
length: 14
DNA: TGTGCCAGCAGCTTGGGGACAGACAACTATGGCTACACCTTC
CDR3: CASSLGTDNYGYTF

V: TRBV5-1
J: TRBJ1-2
size: NA
D: NA
length: 17
DNA: TGCGCCAGCAGCTTGGGATTTTCTGGACAGAACCTAGATGGCTACACCTTC
CDR3: CASSLGFSGQNLDGYTF

V: TRBV20-1
J: TRBJ1-1
size: few
D: NA
length: 11
DNA: TGCAGTGTCCGGGGAAACACTGAAGCTTTCTTT
CDR3: CSVRGNTEAFF

V: TRBV5-5
J: TRBJ2-1
size: NA
D: NA
length: 13
DNA: TGTGCCAGCAGTCACGACACATGGGTTGAGCAGTTCTTC
CDR3: CASSHDTWVEQFF

V: TRBV28
J: TRBJ1-2
size: NA
D: NA
length: 14
DNA: TGTGCCAGCAGTCCCGACAAGAATGTGTATGGCTACACCTTC
CDR3: CASSPDKNVYGYTF

V: TRBV18
J: TRBJ1-6
size: NA
D: TRBD1
length: 13
DNA: TGTGCCAGCTCACCGACAGGGGATTCACCCCTCCACTTT
CDR3: CASSPTGDSPLHF

V: TRBV4-3
J: TRBJ2-6
size: NA
D: NA
length: 16
DNA: TGCGCCAGCAGCCAAGTCGCAGTGTTTGGGGCCAACGTCCTGACTTTC
CDR3: CASSQVAVFGANVLTF

V: TRBV4-2
J: TRBJ2-6
size: NA
D: NA
length: 18
DNA: TGTGCCAGCAGCCAAGATGACACAGTACCGCTTGGGGCCAACGTCCTGACTTTC
CDR3: CASSQDDTVPLGANVLTF

V: TRBV7-8
J: TRBJ2-3
size: NA
D: NA
length: 14
DNA: TGTGCCAGCAGCTTTGACAGGCACACAGATACGCAGTATTTT
CDR3: CASSFDRHTDTQYF

V: TRBV3-1/TRBV3-2
J: TRBJ1-2
size: NA
D: NA
length: 14
DNA: TGTGCCAGCAGCCAAGAGGGGGCAGGGAACGGCTACACCTTC
CDR3: CASSQEGAGNGYTF

V: TRBV7-3
J: TRBJ1-1
size: NA
D: TRBD1
length: 15
DNA: TGTGCCAGCAGCTCCGACAGGGGGGCGAACACTGAAGCTTTCTTT
CDR3: CASSSDRGANTEAFF

V: TRBV7-9
J: TRBJ1-2
size: NA
D: TRBD1
length: 14
DNA: TGTGCCAGCAGCTTAGCGGACAGGACCTATGGCTACACCTTC
CDR3: CASSLADRTYGYTF

V: TRBV19
J: TRBJ1-5
size: NA
D: NA
length: 16
DNA: TGTGCCAGTAGTATCTGGACAGTATTTAGCAATCAGCCCCAGCATTTT
CDR3: CASSIWTVFSNQPQHF

V: TRBV4-2
J: TRBJ1-3
size: few
D: NA
length: 15
DNA: TGTGCCAGCAGCCAAGACGAGGCTTTCGGAAACACCATATATTTT
CDR3: CASSQDEAFGNTIYF

V: TRBV4-3
J: TRBJ1-3
size: NA
D: NA
length: 17
DNA: TGCGCCAGCAGCCAAGATATTGGCGGACACAGTCGAAACACCATATATTTT
CDR3: CASSQDIGGHSRNTIYF

V: TRBV5-8
J: TRBJ2-7
size: NA
D: NA
length: 16
DNA: TGTGCCAGCAGCTTATATCTCAGGGCGGTCGGCTACGAGCAGTACTTC
CDR3: CASSLYLRAVGYEQYF

V: TRBV7-6
J: TRBJ1-2
size: NA
D: TRBD1
length: 13
DNA: TGTGCCAGCAGCCAAGGGACAGGGAGTGGCTACACCTTC
CDR3: CASSQGTGSGYTF

V: TRBV5-6
J: TRBJ2-1
size: NA
D: TRBD2
length: 15
DNA: TGTGCCAGCAGCTTGGTAGCGGGGGGGCGGAGTGAGCAGTTCTTC
CDR3: CASSLVAGGRSEQFF

V: TRBV11-3
J: TRBJ2-3
size: NA
D: TRBD2
length: 14
DNA: TGTGCCAGCAGCCTCGGGACTAGCCTGGATACGCAGTATTTT
CDR3: CASSLGTSLDTQYF

V: TRBV5-1
J: TRBJ2-4
size: few
D: NA
length: 16
DNA: TGCGCCAGCAGCGAAGGCTGGACAGACCGCCGGGGCATTCAGTACTTC
CDR3: CASSEGWTDRRGIQYF

V: TRBV5-4
J: TRBJ1-1
size: NA
D: NA
length: 16
DNA: TGTGCCAGCAGCTTGGCCGGTAAGGGGGACGTCGCTGAAGCTTTCTTT
CDR3: CASSLAGKGDVAEAFF

V: TRBV19
J: TRBJ1-2
size: few
D: NA
length: 15
DNA: TGTGCCAGTAGTCCCGTTTTCGGAGCGCCCTATGGCTACACCTTC
CDR3: CASSPVFGAPYGYTF

V: TRBV19
J: TRBJ1-2
size: NA
D: NA
length: 13
DNA: TGTGCCAGTAGTATTGGGGGCGGCTATGGCTACACCTTC
CDR3: CASSIGGGYGYTF

V: TRBV5-4
J: TRBJ1-2
size: NA
D: TRBD1
length: 17
DNA: TGTGCCAGCAGCTTGGGGGCCCGCGCGGGACAGGACTATGGCTACACCTTC
CDR3: CASSLGARAGQDYGYTF

V: TRBV4-3
J: TRBJ1-2
size: NA
D: NA
length: 16
DNA: TGCGCCAGCAGCCACGAAACGGGACTTCGGATCTATGGCTACACCTTC
CDR3: CASSHETGLRIYGYTF

V: TRBV5-5
J: TRBJ1-4
size: NA
D: NA
length: 17
DNA: TGTGCCAGCAGCTTGGGGACCGGGGGGAGGTATAATGAAAAACTGTTTTTT
CDR3: CASSLGTGGRYNEKLFF

V: TRBV18
J: TRBJ1-4
size: NA
D: NA
length: 14
DNA: TGTGCCAGCTCACCTTGGCAGGGTCTGGAAAAACTGTTTTTT
CDR3: CASSPWQGLEKLFF

V: TRBV5-6
J: TRBJ2-2
size: NA
D: TRBD2
length: 16
DNA: TGTGCCAGCAGCCCTTCGGGAGGGAGGTCAACCGGGGAGCTGTTTTTT
CDR3: CASSPSGGRSTGELFF

V: TRBV6-2/TRBV6-3
J: TRBJ2-2
size: NA
D: NA
length: 14
DNA: TGTGCCAGCAGCCACGGGCGCGAGGGTGGGGAGCTGTTTTTT
CDR3: CASSHGREGGELFF

V: TRBV11-3
J: TRBJ1-1
size: NA
D: NA
length: 13
DNA: TGTGCCAGCAGCTTAGTGGAGAGCACTGAAGCTTTCTTT
CDR3: CASSLVESTEAFF

V: TRBV7-2
J: TRBJ2-1
size: NA
D: TRBD2
length: 14
DNA: TGTGCCAGCAGTTGGCGGGGGTCGAACAATGAGCAGTTCTTC
CDR3: CASSWRGSNNEQFF

V: TRBV4-3
J: TRBJ1-2
size: NA
D: NA
length: 15
DNA: TGCGCCAGCAGCCAAGAGGGCAGGGCGGCCTATGGCTACACCTTC
CDR3: CASSQEGRAAYGYTF

V: TRBV6-4
J: TRBJ2-1
size: NA
D: TRBD1
length: 15
DNA: TGTGCCAGCAGTGACTTGGGACAGGGTTACAATGAGCAGTTCTTC
CDR3: CASSDLGQGYNEQFF

V: TRBV18
J: TRBJ1-1
size: NA
D: TRBD1
length: 18
DNA: TGTGCCAGCTCAGCGACCGGGACAGGGGCTGGGGGTAACACTGAAGCTTTCTTT
CDR3: CASSATGTGAGGNTEAFF

V: TRBV18
J: TRBJ1-1
size: NA
D: NA
length: 15
DNA: TGTGCCAGCTCACCAGATGAGACAGCCTCAGCTGAAGCTTTCTTT
CDR3: CASSPDETASAEAFF

V: TRBV11-3
J: TRBJ2-3
size: NA
D: TRBD2
length: 16
DNA: TGTGCCAGCAGCTTTAGCGGGGGGACCACAGGGGATACGCAGTATTTT
CDR3: CASSFSGGTTGDTQYF

V: TRBV7-2
J: TRBJ2-1
size: NA
D: TRBD2
length: 16
DNA: TGTGCCAGCAGCCGGGGGGTTAGCGTTACCTACAATGAGCAGTTCTTC
CDR3: CASSRGVSVTYNEQFF

V: TRBV5-1
J: TRBJ2-5
size: NA
D: TRBD1
length: 16
DNA: TGCGCCAGCAGCAAGTCCGAGACAGGGATCCAAGAGACCCAGTACTTC
CDR3: CASSKSETGIQETQYF

V: TRBV10-1
J: TRBJ2-7
size: NA
D: TRBD1
length: 13
DNA: TGCGCCAGCGGGCGGACAGGGGGCTACGAGCAGTACTTC
CDR3: CASGRTGGYEQYF

V: TRBV7-9
J: TRBJ1-2
size: NA
D: NA
length: 13
DNA: TGTGCCAGCAGCCGCGACAAGGCTTATGGCTACACCTTC
CDR3: CASSRDKAYGYTF

V: TRBV7-9
J: TRBJ2-1
size: NA
D: NA
length: 13
DNA: TGTGCCAGCAGCTTATGGTCGGTAAATGAGCAGTTCTTC
CDR3: CASSLWSVNEQFF

V: TRBV9
J: TRBJ1-2
size: NA
D: TRBD1
length: 15
DNA: TGTGCCAGGCAACGACTAGGACAGGGTAGCTATGGCTACACCTTC
CDR3: CARQRLGQGSYGYTF

V: TRBV10-3
J: TRBJ2-7
size: NA
D: NA
length: 15
DNA: TGTGCCATCAGTTCCTCGGGCCCGACAGAGAGCGAGCAGTACTTC
CDR3: CAISSSGPTESEQYF

V: TRBV6-5
J: TRBJ1-1
size: NA
D: NA
length: 13
DNA: TGTGCCAGCAGTTACTCCCAGGGTAGGGAAGCTTTCTTT
CDR3: CASSYSQGREAFF

V: TRBV5-6
J: TRBJ1-6
size: once
D: NA
length: 17
DNA: TGTGCCAGCAGCTTGTCGCAGGCGAGCTCCTATAATTCACCCCTCCACTTT
CDR3: CASSLSQASSYNSPLHF

V: TRBV5-6
J: TRBJ2-6
size: NA
D: TRBD2
length: 17
DNA: TGTGCCAGCAGCAACAAAAGGGAGGGCTCGGGGGCCAACGTCCTGACTTTC
CDR3: CASSNKREGSGANVLTF

V: TRBV24-1
J: TRBJ2-5
size: NA
D: TRBD2
length: 18
DNA: TGTGCCACCGGCCTGGTGCAGGGGCCTAGCGGGGGGAGGGAGACCCAGTACTTC
CDR3: CATGLVQGPSGGRETQYF

V: TRBV2
J: TRBJ2-2
size: NA
D: TRBD1
length: 17
DNA: TGTGCCAGCAGTGAAGCGAGACAGGGGGGGGACACCGGGGAGCTGTTTTTT
CDR3: CASSEARQGGDTGELFF

V: TRBV7-2
J: TRBJ2-7
size: NA
D: NA
length: 14
DNA: TGTGCCAGCAGCCGCGGGACAGTAGTCTACGAGCAGTACTTC
CDR3: CASSRGTVVYEQYF

V: TRBV6-2/TRBV6-3
J: TRBJ1-3
size: NA
D: NA
length: 17
DNA: TGTGCCAGCAGTTACTCGGGTCAGGCCCCCTCTGGAAACACCATATATTTT
CDR3: CASSYSGQAPSGNTIYF

V: TRBV5-6
J: TRBJ1-1
size: NA
D: TRBD1
length: 16
DNA: TGTGCCAGCAGCCCAACCCGGACAGGACTGAACACTGAAGCTTTCTTT
CDR3: CASSPTRTGLNTEAFF

V: TRBV7-2
J: TRBJ1-6
size: NA
D: TRBD1
length: 15
DNA: TGTGCCAGCAGCTTATATGGACAGGACAATTCACCCCTCCACTTT
CDR3: CASSLYGQDNSPLHF

V: TRBV10-1
J: TRBJ2-1
size: NA
D: TRBD2
length: 12
DNA: TGCGCCAGTAGCGGGGACTACAATGAGCAGTTCTTC
CDR3: CASSGDYNEQFF

V: TRBV7-9
J: TRBJ1-1
size: NA
D: NA
length: 15
DNA: TGTGCCAGCAGCTCTCCCGGGGGGGTGAACACTGAAGCTTTCTTT
CDR3: CASSSPGGVNTEAFF

V: TRBV18
J: TRBJ2-7
size: NA
D: NA
length: 16
DNA: TGTGCCAGCTCACCAATATCGTCTGTCAGGGCTGGAGAGCAGTACTTC
CDR3: CASSPISSVRAGEQYF

V: TRBV6-5
J: TRBJ1-2
size: NA
D: NA
length: 11
DNA: TGTGCCGCAGGGCGGTTATATGGCTACACCTTC
CDR3: CAAGRLYGYTF